The 26 T cell receptor beta chains reported below all come from one sample, sequenced in a study of vaccination and CD4 T cells after COVID-19. The Oncomine TCR Beta short-read assay was applied to DNA of cultured CD4+ T cells. TCRdb used MiXCR to reprocess the PCR reads, holding one entry per CDR3 protein. This table has approximately 3,200 distinct CDR3 sequences, over 20% appearing once. Which antigens these TCRs recognize remains unknown. The treatment was: 10-day PBMC culture with coronavirus spike peptide pools or control peptides (ViraFEST assay). The starting material was CD4+ T cells from blood, cultured in vitro, obtained after SARS-CoV-2 vaccination. The receptor source for this set is a human donor who had recovered from COVID-19.

This clonotype is classed as medium-sized. This sequence joins TRBV6-2 or TRBV6-3 and TRBJ1-5; unclear D gene. V was pared by 6 bases and J by 5 bases, with 11 bases between. Looked up from germline, CDR1 is MNHEY and CDR2 is SVGEGT. The CDR3 is 13 residues long. The chain's CDR3 is CASSPFGDQPQHF. CDR3 DNA sequence: TGTGCCAGCAGCCCCTTCGGGGATCAGCCCCAGCATTTT.

The sample holds a few counts of this clonotype. This chain uses TRBV5-6 with TRBJ2-5, with 8 bases fitting TRBD2. Germline V gene sequence: CDR1 SGHDT, CDR2 YYEEEE. The junction had 15 bases not matched to a gene; V was cut back by 4 bases and J by 4 bases. CDR3 length: 17 residues. The CDR3 is CASSRAGTSPLVETQYF. CDR3 DNA sequence: TGTGCCAGCAGCCGGGCGGGGACTAGTCCCCTAGTAGAGACCCAGTACTTC.

This chain links TRBV6-5 with TRBJ2-1; the match to TRBD2 covers 10 bases. Germline V gives CDR1 MNHEY, CDR2 SVGAGI. CDR3 length: 15 amino acids. J gave up 2 bases and V 2 bases, and 0 bases lay outside the gene matches. The CDR3 nucleotides read TGTGCCAGCAGTTACAGCGGGGGGGCCTACAATGAGCAGTTCTTC. Its translation is CASSYSGGAYNEQFF.

This chain links TRBV6-4 with TRBJ1-6; maybe TRBD1 (6 bases). This CDR3 is built from 14 residues. V gave up 6 bases and J gave up 6 bases, with 12 bases separating them. Germline V CDR1 and CDR2: MRHNA, SNTAGT. This chain's CDR3 is CASRDSSVNSPLHF. CDR3 nucleotides: TGTGCCAGCAGGGACAGTTCGGTTAATTCACCCCTCCACTTT.

The rearrangement uses TRBV6-1 and TRBJ2-1, with a weak D call TRBD2 (5 bases). Germline V gene lookup returns CDR1 MNHNS and CDR2 SASEGT. Trimming stripped 4 bases from V and 0 bases from J, with 10 bases between. This CDR3 has 15 amino acids. The chain's CDR3 is CASSAGLGSYNEQFF. The CDR3 DNA sequence: TGTGCCAGCAGTGCCGGACTTGGCTCCTACAATGAGCAGTTCTTC.

The chain joins TRBV10-3 to TRBJ2-3; D may be TRBD2 (6 bases). Germline V gene lookup returns CDR1 ENHRY and CDR2 SYGVKD. The CDR3 runs 19 residues. Trimming took off 3 bases at V and 0 bases at J, with 22 bases between the two ends. The CDR3 here is CAISDGGVGMGSSTDTQYF. The CDR3 DNA reads TGTGCCATCAGTGATGGAGGGGTGGGGATGGGGTCTAGCACAGATACGCAGTATTTT.

This chain joins TRBV18 and TRBJ2-3; D ambiguous. Trimming took off 0 bases at V and 4 bases at J, with 8 bases between the two ends. The CDR3 totals 14 residues. Germline V gene lookup returns CDR1 KGHSH and CDR2 LQKENI. In DNA, the CDR3 is TGTGCCAGCTCACCACCGCCAAGCGCAGATACGCAGTATTTT. It encodes CASSPPPSADTQYF.

This clonotype came up a few times. The rearrangement links TRBV7-9 to TRBJ1-1; 7 bases align to TRBD1. There are 13 residues in the CDR3. V dropped 6 bases and J dropped 6; count of bases not matched to a gene: 7. CDR1 is SEHNR and CDR2 is FQNEAQ in the germline V gene (reference sequence). This chain's CDR3 is CASSNRGRSEAFF. The DNA of the CDR3 is TGTGCCAGCAGTAACAGGGGTAGGTCTGAAGCTTTCTTT.

Within the sample, this clonotype is medium-sized. The V call is TRBV7-2, the J call TRBJ2-1; possibly TRBD2 for D (7 bases). V lost 7 bases and J 3 bases, leaving 19 bases between the germline ends. This CDR3 region has 16 residues. Germline lookup yields CDR1 SGHTA and CDR2 FQGNSA. CDR3: CASTLPRGGRYNEQFF. Written as DNA, the CDR3 is TGTGCCAGCACCCTCCCGAGGGGGGGACGCTACAATGAGCAGTTCTTC.

This clonotype counts as medium-sized. This chain uses TRBV7-9 with TRBJ2-7; D may be TRBD2 (7 bases). Per the germline V gene, CDR1 is SEHNR and CDR2 is FQNEAQ (reference sequence). The ends were cut back, 4 bases at V and 11 bases at J, with 18 bases in the middle. This CDR3 contains 13 residues. CDR3 region: CASSSMMGAGEYF. The DNA of the CDR3 is TGTGCCAGCAGCTCCATGATGGGGGCGGGGGAGTACTTC.

Only a few counts were recorded for this clonotype. The V call is TRBV6-1, the J call TRBJ1-1, with TRBD1 matching 9 bases. Trimming cost V 7 bases and J 5 bases; bases outside gene matches: 8. This CDR3 has 14 residues. Looked up from germline, CDR1 is MNHNS and CDR2 is SASEGT. CDR3 region: CASTKDRGFTEAFF. Written as DNA, the CDR3 is TGTGCCAGCACCAAGGACAGGGGATTTACTGAAGCTTTCTTT.

This clonotype is medium-sized. The J gene is TRBJ2-7, the V gene TRBV7-2, with TRBD2 matching 13 bases. From germline, CDR1 is SGHTA and CDR2 FQGNSA. This CDR3 has 16 amino acids. Germline trimming cut 6 bases from V and 7 bases from J; bases unmatched to any gene: 12. The CDR3 is CASRSGTSGDLEEQYF. CDR3 coding DNA: TGTGCCAGCAGGTCTGGGACTAGCGGGGACTTAGAGGAGCAGTACTTC.

This clonotype was seen a handful of times. The V call is TRBV20-1, the J call TRBJ2-7; TRBD2 matches 11 bases. Trimming took 6 bases from V and 2 from J; bases not matched to a gene: 9. Germline V lookup: CDR1 DFQATT, CDR2 SNEGSKA (reference sequence). The length of the CDR3 is 15 residues. The CDR3 sequence is CSATPSGGLAYEQYF. Written as DNA, the CDR3 is TGCAGTGCCACCCCTAGCGGGGGGCTGGCCTACGAGCAGTACTTC.

This clonotype was seen more than once but under ten times. This sequence joins TRBV7-9 and TRBJ2-7, with 9 bases lining up with TRBD1. V lost 5 bases, J lost 6 bases, and 17 bases stayed unmatched. Germline V gene lookup returns CDR1 SEHNR and CDR2 FQNEAQ (reference sequence). This CDR3 is 17 amino acids long. The CDR3 DNA sequence: TGTGCCAGCAGCCGAAGATCCCCGGGACAGGGCGCCTCCGAGCAGTACTTC. Translated, it gives CASSRRSPGQGASEQYF.

By share, this clonotype counts as medium-sized. The genes are TRBV7-3 and TRBJ2-7, with TRBD1 identical over 11 bases. Germline CDR1 SGHTA, CDR2 FQGTGA. The CDR3 is 15 residues long. Losses at the gene ends were 1 base for V and 3 bases for J; bases not matched to a gene: 2. The CDR3 here is CASSLIGTGGYEQYF. CDR3 DNA: TGTGCCAGCAGCTTAATTGGGACAGGGGGCTACGAGCAGTACTTC.

The genes are TRBV29-1 and TRBJ1-2; D is undetermined. Looked up from germline, CDR1 is SQVTM and CDR2 is ANQGSEA. The CDR3 extends over 14 amino acids. The V gene lost 4 bases and the J gene lost 2 bases, with 14 bases spanning the gap. The DNA for the CDR3 is TGCAGCGTTGCCACGGGTACCGGCAACTATGGCTACACCTTC. This sequence encodes CSVATGTGNYGYTF.

Points on this clonotype: The junction shows a germline mismatch at one end, possibly a read error. V usage is TRBV7-2 and J usage is TRBJ2-1, with TRBD2 identical over 9 bases. Germline CDR1 and CDR2: SGHTA and FQGNSA. This CDR3 has 13 residues. CDR3 sequence: CASSFSLAGFWVF. The CDR3 DNA is TGTGCCAGCAGCTTCTCGCTAGCGGGGTTTTGGGTCTTC.

The chain carries TRBV6-1 and TRBJ1-2, with 9 bases fitting TRBD1. With V trimmed by 8 bases and J by 0 bases, 13 bases remained unmatched. The germline gives CDR1 MNHNS, CDR2 SASEGT. The CDR3 covers 17 residues. CDR3 DNA: TGTGCCAGCTCTAAAGGGACAGGGACCGGAGCTAACTATGGCTACACCTTC. Translation gives CASSKGTGTGANYGYTF.

This clonotype is judged large. The CDR3: CASRDPSSYNEQFF. Written as DNA, the CDR3 is TGTGCCAGCAGGGACCCGAGCTCCTACAATGAGCAGTTCTTC. The V call is TRBV6-1, the J call TRBJ2-1; D not certain. V was clipped by 6 bases and J by 0 bases, with 9 bases between them. The CDR3 loop spans 14 amino acids. CDR1 and CDR2 from the germline V gene are MNHNS and SASEGT.

The chain uses TRBV5-4 and TRBJ2-5; 7 bases map to TRBD1. This CDR3 spans 13 amino acids. Germline V CDR1 and CDR2: SGHNT, YYREEE (reference sequence). The trim removed 4 bases at V and 3 bases at J, leaving 3 bases unmatched. The CDR3 nucleotides are TGTGCCAGCAGCCGTACAGGGGAAGAGACCCAGTACTTC. Its translation is CASSRTGEETQYF.

The chain employs TRBV5-4 and TRBJ1-6, with D perhaps matching TRBD1 (6 bases). The CDR3 has 14 residues. The germline gives CDR1 SGHNT, CDR2 YYREEE (reference sequence). V was pared by 4 bases and J by 8 bases, with 13 bases between. The CDR3 DNA sequence: TGTGCCAGCAGCCCAAGGGGGGCTGATTCACCCCTCCACTTT. It yields the protein CASSPRGADSPLHF.

This clonotype was found a few times. The chain uses TRBV7-3 and TRBJ2-3, with 8 bases identical to TRBD1. The CDR3 covers 14 residues. With 8 bases clipped from V and 5 bases from J, the junction kept 9 bases outside the gene matches. CDR1 and CDR2 from the germline V gene are SGHTA and FQGTGA. This CDR3 reads CASGRQGHIDTQYF. CDR3 bases: TGTGCCAGCGGCAGACAGGGGCATATAGATACGCAGTATTTT.

A few counts support this clonotype. J is TRBJ2-1 and V is TRBV7-3, with D perhaps matching TRBD1 (5 bases). The ends were cut back, 5 bases at V and 8 bases at J, with 7 bases in the middle. CDR1 and CDR2 (germline): SGHTA, FQGTGA. CDR3 length equals 11 residues. CDR3 in DNA: TGTGCCAGCAGCCAAGGGGATGAGCAGTTCTTC. Translating it yields CASSQGDEQFF.

The gene calls are TRBV28 and TRBJ1-2; D unresolved. The CDR3 contains 13 residues. V was clipped by 7 bases and J by 4 bases, with 13 bases between them. Germline V CDR1 and CDR2: MDHEN, SYDVKM. The CDR3 DNA follows: TGTGCCAGCACCCGACGCTCACCCTATGGCTACACCTTC. It yields the protein CASTRRSPYGYTF.

V is TRBV20-1 and J is TRBJ1-1; no definite D call. Germline-derived CDR1 and CDR2 are DFQATT and SNEGSKA (reference sequence). The CDR3 consists of 11 residues. Trimming removed 3 bases at V and 10 bases at J, with 12 bases between. The CDR3 spells CSASLWDRAFF. CDR3 sequence (DNA): TGCAGTGCTAGTTTGTGGGATCGAGCTTTCTTT.

J is TRBJ1-6 and V is TRBV4-1; 9 bases match TRBD1. V was clipped by 6 bases and J by 5 bases; unmatched bases: 8. The CDR3 loop spans 16 amino acids. Germline V gene data show CDR1 as MGHRA and CDR2 as YSYEKL. CDR3 region: CASRRGTGFNNSPLHF. In DNA form, the CDR3 reads TGCGCCAGCAGACGAGGGACAGGGTTTAATAATTCACCCCTCCACTTT.